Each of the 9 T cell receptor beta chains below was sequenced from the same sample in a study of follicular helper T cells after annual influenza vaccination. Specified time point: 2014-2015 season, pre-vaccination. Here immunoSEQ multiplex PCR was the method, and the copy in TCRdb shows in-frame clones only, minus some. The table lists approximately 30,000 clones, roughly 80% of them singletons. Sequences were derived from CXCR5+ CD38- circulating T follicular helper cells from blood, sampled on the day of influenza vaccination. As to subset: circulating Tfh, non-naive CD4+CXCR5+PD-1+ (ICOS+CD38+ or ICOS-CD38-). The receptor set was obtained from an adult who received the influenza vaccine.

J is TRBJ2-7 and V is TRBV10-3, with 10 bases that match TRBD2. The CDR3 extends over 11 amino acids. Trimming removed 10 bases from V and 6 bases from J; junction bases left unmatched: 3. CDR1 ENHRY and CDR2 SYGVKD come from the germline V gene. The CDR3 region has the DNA TGTGCCACTAGCGGGAGACGCGAGCAGTACTTC. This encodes CATSGRREQYF.

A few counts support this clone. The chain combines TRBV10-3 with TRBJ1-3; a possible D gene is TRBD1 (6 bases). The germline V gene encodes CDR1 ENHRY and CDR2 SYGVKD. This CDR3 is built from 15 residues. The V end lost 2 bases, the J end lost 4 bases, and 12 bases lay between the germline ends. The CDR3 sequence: CAISENRVSGNTIYF. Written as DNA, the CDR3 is TGTGCCATCAGTGAGAACAGGGTTTCAGGAAACACCATATATTTT.

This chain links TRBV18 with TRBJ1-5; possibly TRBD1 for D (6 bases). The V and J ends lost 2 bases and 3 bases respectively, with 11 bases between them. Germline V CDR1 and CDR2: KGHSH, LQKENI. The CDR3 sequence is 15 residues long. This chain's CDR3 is CASSPGAGANQPQHF. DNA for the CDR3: TGTGCCAGCTCACCAGGGGCAGGGGCCAATCAGCCCCAGCATTTT.

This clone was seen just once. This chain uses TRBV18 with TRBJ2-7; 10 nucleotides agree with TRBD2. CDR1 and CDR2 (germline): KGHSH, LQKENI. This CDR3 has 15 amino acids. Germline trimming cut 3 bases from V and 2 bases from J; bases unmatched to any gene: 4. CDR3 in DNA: TGTGCCAGCTCACCCTCCGGGACTAGCGCCTACGAGCAGTACTTC. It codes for CASSPSGTSAYEQYF.

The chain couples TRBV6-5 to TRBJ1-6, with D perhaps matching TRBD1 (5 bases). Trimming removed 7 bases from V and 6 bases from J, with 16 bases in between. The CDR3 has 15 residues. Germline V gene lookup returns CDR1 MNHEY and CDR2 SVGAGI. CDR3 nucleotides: TGTGCCAGCACCTACCGTCAGGGCAGTAATTCACCCCTCCACTTT. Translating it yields CASTYRQGSNSPLHF.

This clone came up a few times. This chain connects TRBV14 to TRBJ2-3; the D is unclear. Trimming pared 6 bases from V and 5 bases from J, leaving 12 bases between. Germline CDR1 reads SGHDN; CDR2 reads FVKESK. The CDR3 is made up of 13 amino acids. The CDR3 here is CASSLQARDTQYF. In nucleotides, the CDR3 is TGTGCCAGCAGTCTACAAGCTAGAGATACGCAGTATTTT.

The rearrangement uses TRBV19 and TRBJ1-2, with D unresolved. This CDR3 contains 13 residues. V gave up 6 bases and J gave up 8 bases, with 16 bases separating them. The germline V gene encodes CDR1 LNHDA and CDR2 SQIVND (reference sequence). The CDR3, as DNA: TGTGCCAGTAGGACCGACCGTAAGGAGGGCTACACCTTC. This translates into CASRTDRKEGYTF.

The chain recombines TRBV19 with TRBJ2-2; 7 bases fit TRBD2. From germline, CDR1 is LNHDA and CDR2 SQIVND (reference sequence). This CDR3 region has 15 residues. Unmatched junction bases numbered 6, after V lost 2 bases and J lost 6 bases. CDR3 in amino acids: CASSITGAGAGELFF. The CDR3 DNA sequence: TGTGCCAGTAGTATAACCGGGGCGGGAGCCGGGGAGCTGTTTTTT. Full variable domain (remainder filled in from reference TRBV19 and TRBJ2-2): DGGITQSPKYLFRKEGQNVTLSCEQNLNHDAMYWYRQDPGQGLRLIYYSQIVNDFQKGDIAEGYSVSREKKESFPLTVTSAQKNPTAFYLCASSITGAGAGELFFGEGSRLTVL.

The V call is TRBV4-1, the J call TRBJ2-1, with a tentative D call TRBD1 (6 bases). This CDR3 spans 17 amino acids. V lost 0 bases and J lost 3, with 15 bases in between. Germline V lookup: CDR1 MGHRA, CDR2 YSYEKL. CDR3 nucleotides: TGCGCCAGCAGCCAAGATCGGTCCCAGGGGCTCTACAATGAGCAGTTCTTC. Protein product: CASSQDRSQGLYNEQFF.